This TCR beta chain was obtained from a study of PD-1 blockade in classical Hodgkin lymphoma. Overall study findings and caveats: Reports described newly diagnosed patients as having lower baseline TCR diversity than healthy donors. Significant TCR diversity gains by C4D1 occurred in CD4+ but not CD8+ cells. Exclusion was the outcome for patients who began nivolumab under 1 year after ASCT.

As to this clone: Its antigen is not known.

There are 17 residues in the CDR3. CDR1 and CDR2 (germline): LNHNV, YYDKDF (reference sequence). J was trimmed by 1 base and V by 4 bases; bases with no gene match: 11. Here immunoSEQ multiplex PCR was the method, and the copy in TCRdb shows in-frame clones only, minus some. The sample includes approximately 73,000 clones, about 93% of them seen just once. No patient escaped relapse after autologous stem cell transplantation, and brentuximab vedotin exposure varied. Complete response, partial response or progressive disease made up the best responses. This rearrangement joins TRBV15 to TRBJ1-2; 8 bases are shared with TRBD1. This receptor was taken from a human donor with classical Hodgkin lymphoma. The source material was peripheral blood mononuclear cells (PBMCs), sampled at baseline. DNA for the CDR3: TGTGCCACCAGCAAGGAACAGGGGGACGTCATTAACTATGGCTACACCTTC. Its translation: CATSKEQGDVINYGYTF.